This T cell receptor beta chain was obtained from a study of CD4 and CD8 cells across lung adenocarcinoma regions. The CDR3 covers 16 residues. V lost 0 bases to trimming and J lost 2 bases, with 13 bases between them. Per the germline V gene, CDR1 is MNHEY and CDR2 is SMNVEV (reference sequence). TCRdb ran MiXCR on the PCR reads and lists one entry per CDR3 protein. Counted here are tens of thousands of distinct CDR3 sequences, over 45% occurring once; the ten biggest clones make up about half. This clonotype was counted many times. This chain joins TRBV27 and TRBJ1-2; D ambiguous. The sequencing input was CD8+ T cells from the center of a lung tumor. This TCR was recovered from a male donor with lung adenocarcinoma. The CD4 and CD8 labels of this study may be unreliable. CDR3 sequence: CASSLSPRVANYGYTF. CDR3 bases: TGTGCCAGCAGTTTATCCCCTAGGGTTGCCAACTATGGCTACACCTTC.